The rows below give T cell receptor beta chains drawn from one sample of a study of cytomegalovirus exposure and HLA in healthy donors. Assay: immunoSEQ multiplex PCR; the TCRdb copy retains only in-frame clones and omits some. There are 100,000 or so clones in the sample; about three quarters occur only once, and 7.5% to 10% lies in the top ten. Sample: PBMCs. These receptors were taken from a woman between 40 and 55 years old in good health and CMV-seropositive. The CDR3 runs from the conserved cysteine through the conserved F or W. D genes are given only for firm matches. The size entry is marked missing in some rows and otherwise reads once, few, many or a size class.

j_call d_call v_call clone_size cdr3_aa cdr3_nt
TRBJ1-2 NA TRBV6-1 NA CASSEINRVHDYGYTF TGTGCCAGCAGTGAAATTAATAGAGTCCACGACTATGGCTACACCTTC
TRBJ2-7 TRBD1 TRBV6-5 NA CASSRGQGTYEQYF TGTGCCAGCAGTAGAGGACAGGGGACCTACGAGCAGTACTTC
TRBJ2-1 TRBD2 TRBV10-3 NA CATATLAGRLNEQFF TGTGCCACCGCGACTCTAGCGGGACGTCTCAATGAGCAGTTCTTC
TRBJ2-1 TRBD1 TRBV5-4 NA CASSLRDSHEQFF TGTGCCAGCAGCTTAAGGGACAGCCATGAGCAGTTCTTC
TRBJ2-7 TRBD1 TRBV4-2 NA CASSQGQGISYEQYF TGTGCCAGCAGCCAAGGACAGGGGATATCCTACGAGCAGTACTTC
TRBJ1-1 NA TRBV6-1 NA CAANWEGHFEAFF TGTGCCGCAAATTGGGAGGGACATTTCGAAGCTTTCTTT
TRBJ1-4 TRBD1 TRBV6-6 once CASSYPQGAGEKLFF TGTGCCAGCAGTTACCCACAGGGGGCGGGTGAAAAACTGTTTTTT
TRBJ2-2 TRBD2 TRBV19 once CASSMGLAGGANTGELFF TGTGCCAGTAGTATGGGACTAGCGGGAGGCGCGAACACCGGGGAGCTGTTTTTT
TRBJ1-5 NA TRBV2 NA CASSEAPPVFGVLNQPQHF TGTGCCAGCAGTGAAGCGCCGCCGGTGTTCGGAGTGCTCAATCAGCCCCAGCATTTT
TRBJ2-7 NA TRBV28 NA CASRARGTSYEQYF TGTGCCAGCAGGGCTCGGGGGACCTCCTACGAGCAGTACTTC
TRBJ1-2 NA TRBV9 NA CASSSRAQVANYGYTF TGTGCCAGCAGCTCGCGGGCGCAGGTTGCTAACTATGGCTACACCTTC
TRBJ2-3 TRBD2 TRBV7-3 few CASSSVGGSTDTQYF TGTGCCAGCAGCTCCGTGGGGGGGAGCACAGATACGCAGTATTTT
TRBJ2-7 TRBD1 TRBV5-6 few CASSPGTGTYEQYF TGTGCCAGCAGCCCCGGGACAGGGACTTACGAGCAGTACTTC
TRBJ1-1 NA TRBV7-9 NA CASGGVSAFF TGTGCCAGCGGCGGGGTTTCAGCTTTCTTT
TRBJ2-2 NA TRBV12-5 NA CASGLVGLLAGRNTGELFF TGTGCTAGTGGTTTAGTCGGACTTCTAGCCGGAAGGAACACCGGGGAGCTGTTTTTT
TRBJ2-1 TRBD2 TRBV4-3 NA CASSQGAAGGPGNEQFF TGCGCCAGCAGCCAAGGTGCGGCGGGGGGCCCGGGCAATGAGCAGTTCTTC
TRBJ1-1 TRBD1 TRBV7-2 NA CASNLRQGGMNTEAFF TGTGCCAGCAACCTCCGACAGGGGGGAATGAACACTGAAGCTTTCTTT
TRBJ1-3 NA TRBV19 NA CASTLTGNTIYF TGTGCCAGTACCTTGACAGGAAACACCATATATTTT
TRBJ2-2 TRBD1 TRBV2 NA CASSEVRDSYTGELFF TGTGCCAGCAGTGAAGTGAGGGACAGCTACACCGGGGAGCTGTTTTTT
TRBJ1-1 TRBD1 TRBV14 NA CASSRGQGFFKTEAFF TGTGCCAGCAGCCGGGGACAGGGTTTTTTCAAGACTGAAGCTTTCTTT
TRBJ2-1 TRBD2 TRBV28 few CASGEAGGSYNEQFF TGTGCCAGCGGAGAGGCGGGAGGCTCCTACAATGAGCAGTTCTTC
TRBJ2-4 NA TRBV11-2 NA CASSLEIGRLGYF TGTGCCAGCAGCTTAGAGATAGGCAGGCTTGGGTACTTC
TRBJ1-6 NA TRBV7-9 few CSSRRQSSPLHF TGTTCCAGCAGACGACAGAGTTCACCCCTCCACTTT
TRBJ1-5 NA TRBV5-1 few CASSYQGPKPQHF TGCGCCAGCAGCTACCAGGGTCCGAAGCCCCAGCATTTT